Shown below are 18 T cell receptor beta chains from a single sample sequenced in a study of T cell clones after liver transplantation. Generated by immunoSEQ multiplex PCR, the TCRdb table keeps only in-frame clones and is missing some. The sample lists about 76,000 clones; approximately 87% were seen once. The sample was CD4+ T cells from blood, taken at the 22-month timepoint. The receptors shown here come from a human patient who received a liver transplant. These T cells may partly come from the graft donor.

The gene calls are TRBV7-6 and TRBJ1-6, with a possible D match to TRBD1 (5 bases). Germline V gene lookup returns CDR1 SGHVS and CDR2 FNYEAQ. V was cut by 5 bases and J by 7 bases, with 18 bases left in between. This CDR3 spans 16 amino acids. CDR3 region: CASSLQAEGLNSPLHF. The CDR3 nucleotides read TGTGCCAGCAGCCTCCAGGCGGAGGGGTTGAATTCACCCCTCCACTTT. Using reference TRBV7-6 and TRBJ1-6 for the parts outside the CDR3, the full variable domain is GAGVSQSPRYKVTKRGQDVALRCDPISGHVSLYWYRQALGQGPEFLTYFNYEAQQDKSGLPNDRFSAERPEGSISTLTIQRTEQRDSAMYRCASSLQAEGLNSPLHFGNGTRLTVT.

V gene TRBV19 combines with J gene TRBJ2-7, with a tentative D call TRBD2 (5 bases). CDR3 length: 12 residues. CDR1 is LNHDA and CDR2 is SQIVND in the germline V gene (reference sequence). Trimming shortened V by 5 bases and J by 7 bases, and 12 bases separated the two germline ends. For the CDR3, the DNA is TGTGCCAGTAGTTTCCTATCGGGGGAGCAGTACTTC. Translation gives CASSFLSGEQYF.

This clone was seen once. The chain employs TRBV11-3 and TRBJ2-7; the match to TRBD2 covers 7 bases. Germline CDR1 SGHNT, CDR2 YENEEA. The junction had 1 base not matched to a gene; V was cut back by 3 bases and J by 2 bases. There are 13 residues in the CDR3. The CDR3 DNA reads TGTGCCAGCAGCTTGGGGGGGACCTACGAGCAGTACTTC. Translating gives CASSLGGTYEQYF.

This clone was found a few times. V usage is TRBV29-1 and J usage is TRBJ2-1; 12 bases map to TRBD2. The V and J ends lost 5 bases and 4 bases, in that order; junction bases with no gene match: 3. From germline, CDR1 is SQVTM and CDR2 ANQGSEA. CDR3 size: 14 residues. CDR3 protein: CSVIGTSGYNEQFF. The DNA for the CDR3 is TGCAGCGTTATCGGGACTAGCGGGTACAATGAGCAGTTCTTC.

This sequence joins TRBV4-1 and TRBJ1-3, with 10 bases lining up with TRBD1. In germline, CDR1 is MGHRA, CDR2 YSYEKL. The junction had 6 bases not matched to a gene; V was cut back by 6 bases and J by 4 bases. The CDR3 consists of 15 residues. This CDR3 reads CASSARQGAGNTIYF. CDR3 DNA: TGCGCCAGCAGTGCAAGACAGGGGGCGGGAAACACCATATATTTT.

The genes are TRBV18 and TRBJ1-1; D may be TRBD1 (6 bases). CDR1 is KGHSH and CDR2 is LQKENI in the germline V gene. The CDR3 contains 13 residues. V was clipped by 4 bases and J by 1 base, with 7 bases between them. The CDR3 region has the DNA TGTGCCAGCTCACAGGGACAGAACACTGAAGCTTTCTTT. As protein: CASSQGQNTEAFF.

This clone was seen more than once but under ten times. This chain links TRBV2 with TRBJ2-5, with 7 bases identical to TRBD1. Germline trimming cut 11 bases from V and 3 bases from J; bases unmatched to any gene: 3. The germline V gene encodes CDR1 SNHLY and CDR2 FYNNEI. The CDR3 is made up of 11 amino acids. The CDR3 nucleotides are TGTGCCGTTGACAGGGAAGAGACCCAGTACTTC. This sequence encodes CAVDREETQYF. Full variable domain (remainder filled in from reference TRBV2 and TRBJ2-5): EPEVTQTPSHQVTQMGQEVILRCVPISNHLYFYWYRQILGQKVEFLVSFYNNEISEKSEIFDDQFSVERPDGSNFTLKIRSTKLEDSAMYFCAVDREETQYFGPGTRLLVL.

V gene TRBV5-1 combines with J gene TRBJ1-1; D unresolved. Germline values: CDR1 SGHRS, CDR2 YFSETQ. The CDR3 spans 13 residues. Trimming removed 3 bases from V and 1 base from J, with 7 bases in between. Here the CDR3 DNA reads TGCGCCAGCAGCTACGACGGGAACACTGAAGCTTTCTTT. Translating gives CASSYDGNTEAFF. Filled out from reference TRBV5-1 and TRBJ1-1, the complete variable domain reads KAGVTQTPRYLIKTRGQQVTLSCSPISGHRSVSWYQQTPGQGLQFLFEYFSETQRNKGNFPGRFSGRQFSNSRSEMNVSTLELGDSALYLCASSYDGNTEAFFGQGTRLTVV.

The CDR3: CATRVMGGDIQYF. CDR3 in DNA: TGTGCCACCAGGGTGATGGGGGGGGACATTCAGTACTTC. The rearrangement uses TRBV27 and TRBJ2-4, with 7 nucleotides matching TRBD2. V lost 10 bases to trimming and J lost 8 bases; unmatched junction nucleotides: 11. The germline V gene encodes CDR1 MNHEY and CDR2 SMNVEV (reference sequence). The CDR3 extends over 13 amino acids.

The rearrangement links TRBV27 to TRBJ2-7; D is perhaps TRBD1 or TRBD2 (5 bases each). With 6 bases removed from V and 0 bases from J, the gap between germline ends came to 18 bases. Per the germline V gene, CDR1 is MNHEY and CDR2 is SMNVEV (reference sequence). The CDR3 totals 16 residues. The CDR3 sequence is CASRTGAEALSYEQYF. The CDR3 DNA reads as TGTGCCAGCAGGACCGGGGCAGAGGCCCTCTCCTACGAGCAGTACTTC.

The chain uses TRBV10-3 and TRBJ2-3; no clear D. This CDR3 is 12 amino acids long. In germline, CDR1 is ENHRY, CDR2 SYGVKD. CDR3 DNA sequence: TGTGGAACAAACTCCGGAGAAGATACGCAGTATTTT. It yields the protein CGTNSGEDTQYF.

This clone was observed a single time. The chain links TRBV28 to TRBJ2-2; D is unclear. Germline CDR1 is MDHEN and CDR2 is SYDVKM. This CDR3 comprises 11 residues. CDR3 nucleotide sequence: TGTGCGGGCGCGAACACCGGGGAGCTGTTTTTT. Protein product: CAGANTGELFF.

The chain couples TRBV6-1 to TRBJ1-2; D gene uncertain. Trimming left V 4 bases short and J 6 bases short, with 18 bases between. This CDR3 region has 15 residues. Germline V lookup: CDR1 MNHNS, CDR2 SASEGT. This CDR3 reads CASSGVARGRDGYTF. The CDR3 DNA reads TGTGCCAGCAGTGGGGTAGCAAGAGGGCGGGATGGCTACACCTTC.

V and J are TRBV6-6 and TRBJ1-4, with D unresolved. Germline V gene sequence: CDR1 MNHNY, CDR2 SVGAGI (reference sequence). This CDR3 is 12 amino acids long. Trimming stripped 4 bases from V and 8 bases from J, with 8 bases between. As DNA, the CDR3 is TGTGCCAGCAGTTCCGGATGGGAAAAACTGTTTTTT. This translates into CASSSGWEKLFF.

The V and J genes are TRBV4-2 and TRBJ2-7, with 8 nucleotides matching TRBD2. This CDR3 region has 16 residues. Germline V gene sequence: CDR1 LGHNA, CDR2 YNFKEQ. The V and J ends lost 0 bases and 3 bases, in that order; junction bases with no gene match: 7. The CDR3 spells CASSQENRGTSYEQYF. The CDR3 DNA follows: TGTGCCAGCAGCCAAGAAAATCGTGGGACTAGCTACGAGCAGTACTTC.

V is TRBV7-9 and J is TRBJ1-4; D is unresolved. The V and J ends lost 3 bases and 0 bases respectively, with 8 bases between them. CDR3 length: 15 amino acids. Germline V gene data show CDR1 as SEHNR and CDR2 as FQNEAQ (reference sequence). CDR3 residues: CASSFPSTTNEKLFF. Written as DNA, the CDR3 is TGTGCCAGCAGCTTTCCCTCCACAACTAATGAAAAACTGTTTTTT.

The V call is TRBV11-3, the J call TRBJ2-3; 13 nucleotides align to TRBD2. The CDR3 is 16 amino acids. V gave up 5 bases and J gave up 2 bases; unmatched junction bases: 4. CDR1 is SGHNT, CDR2 YENEEA, per germline. In DNA form, the CDR3 reads TGTGCCAGCAGCCTGGGACTAGCGGGATACACAGATACGCAGTATTTT. Translating gives CASSLGLAGYTDTQYF.

The V gene is TRBV7-2, the J gene TRBJ2-7, with D possibly TRBD1 on 5 matching bases. V was cut by 0 bases and J by 5 bases, with 17 bases left in between. CDR3 size: 16 residues. Looked up from germline, CDR1 is SGHTA and CDR2 is FQGNSA. The CDR3 DNA follows: TGTGCCAGCAGCTTAGCGCTTCCTCCTCAGGGCCACGAGCAGTACTTC. Its translation: CASSLALPPQGHEQYF. The entire variable domain, with the rest obtained from reference TRBV7-2 and TRBJ2-7, is as follows: GAGVSQSPSNKVTEKGKDVELRCDPISGHTALYWYRQSLGQGLEFLIYFQGNSAPDKSGLPSDRFSAERTGGSVSTLTIQRTQQEDSAVYLCASSLALPPQGHEQYFGPGTRLTVT.